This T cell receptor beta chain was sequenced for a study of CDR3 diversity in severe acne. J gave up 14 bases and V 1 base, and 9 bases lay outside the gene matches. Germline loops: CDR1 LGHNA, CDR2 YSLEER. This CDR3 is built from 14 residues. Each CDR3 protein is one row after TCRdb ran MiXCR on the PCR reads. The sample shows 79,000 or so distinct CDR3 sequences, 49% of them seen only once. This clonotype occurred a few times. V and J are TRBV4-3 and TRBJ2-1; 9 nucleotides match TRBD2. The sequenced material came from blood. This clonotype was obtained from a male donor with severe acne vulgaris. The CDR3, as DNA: TGCGCCAGCAGCCAAGGATGGTTGGCTAGCGGGAAGTTCTTC. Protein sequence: CASSQGWLASGKFF.